This T cell receptor (beta chain) is drawn from a study of blood T cell repertoires in COVID-19. The wider study: There were acute and convalescent COVID-19 samples, and they came from the United States, Italy and Spain.

V was clipped by 3 bases and J by 3 bases; unmatched bases: 5. This CDR3 region has 14 residues. Germline CDR1 SGHRS, CDR2 YFSETQ. This table comes from immunoSEQ multiplex PCR, and its TCRdb copy is limited to in-frame clones, with some not included. The data show 100,000 to 150,000 clones, about 85% seen once. The origin of this receptor is an elderly woman with acute or convalescent COVID-19. The V gene is TRBV5-1, the J gene TRBJ1-2, with TRBD1 matching 7 bases. The sample was peripheral blood. CDR3 nucleotide sequence: TGCGCCAGCAGCTACGACAGGGTGGACTATGGCTACACCTTC. Its protein is CASSYDRVDYGYTF.